What follows are 24 T cell receptor beta chains derived from one specimen sequenced in a study of blood T cell repertoires in COVID-19. Produced via immunoSEQ multiplex PCR; TCRdb's table is partial and in-frame only. The sample has 130,000 or so clones; 75% to 90% are singletons. The specimen sequenced was peripheral blood. These receptors were obtained from a man aged 55 to 70 with COVID-19, enrolled during active disease.

The V call is TRBV6-5, the J call TRBJ1-5; 7 nucleotides align to TRBD1. The CDR3 is 13 amino acids. The V and J ends lost 8 bases and 3 bases, in that order; junction bases with no gene match: 4. Germline loops: CDR1 MNHEY, CDR2 SVGAGI. CDR3 DNA: TGTGCCAGCTCGGGACAGAACAATCAGCCCCAGCATTTT. Its translation: CASSGQNNQPQHF.

CDR3 in DNA: TGTGCCTGGAGTGCGACAGGGCCTTATAGCGAGCAGTACTTC. This codes for CAWSATGPYSEQYF. This chain connects TRBV30 to TRBJ2-7; 7 bases are a match to TRBD1. After removal of 1 base from V and 6 bases from J, the junction contained 9 bases not matched to a gene. The CDR3 covers 14 residues. Per the germline V gene, CDR1 is GTSNPN and CDR2 is SVGIG (reference sequence).

The gene calls are TRBV7-2 and TRBJ1-5; D gene unclear. Looked up from germline, CDR1 is SGHTA and CDR2 is FQGNSA. The CDR3 spans 15 residues. Trimming pared 4 bases from V and 7 bases from J, leaving 17 bases between. CDR3 amino acids: CASSSDGGREQPQHF. The CDR3 DNA sequence: TGTGCCAGCAGCTCCGACGGAGGGAGGGAGCAGCCCCAGCATTTT.

The table lists this clone with a few counts. The chain uses TRBV3-1 (or the pseudogene TRBV3-2) and TRBJ1-2; the D gene is possibly TRBD1 (6 bases). This CDR3 is 13 amino acids long. Trimming shortened V by 4 bases and J by 8 bases, and 14 bases separated the two germline ends. Germline V lookup: CDR1 LGHDT, CDR2 YNNKEL (reference sequence). The CDR3 protein is CASSLQQGRGYTF. In DNA form, the CDR3 reads TGTGCCAGCAGCCTTCAACAGGGTAGGGGCTACACCTTC.

The J gene is TRBJ2-7, the V gene TRBV4-1; D is possibly TRBD1 (5 bases). The CDR3 is 18 residues long. Between the trimmed V and J ends, which lost 0 bases and 4 bases, there was a span of 22 bases. Germline CDR1 is MGHRA and CDR2 is YSYEKL. The CDR3 loop is CASSQDWGRASLQYEQYF. CDR3 DNA sequence: TGCGCCAGCAGCCAAGATTGGGGCAGGGCGTCTCTCCAGTACGAGCAGTACTTC.

This clone was counted between two and nine times. The rearrangement joins TRBV2 to TRBJ1-3; 7 positions agree with TRBD1. The CDR3 length is 14 residues. The junction had 1 base not matched to a gene; V was cut back by 5 bases and J by 0 bases. Germline CDR1 and CDR2: SNHLY and FYNNEI. The CDR3 sequence is CASSRDSSGNTIYF. For the CDR3, the DNA is TGTGCCAGCAGTCGGGACAGCTCTGGAAACACCATATATTTT.

V gene TRBV11-1 combines with J gene TRBJ2-3, with D uncertain. V lost 3 bases, J lost 1 base, and 5 bases lay in between. Germline V gene data show CDR1 as SGHAT and CDR2 as FQDESV (reference sequence). The CDR3 sequence is 13 residues long. The CDR3 nucleotides read TGTGCCAGCAGCTTTGAGCGCACAGATACGCAGTATTTT. Translated, it gives CASSFERTDTQYF.

The rearrangement joins TRBV13 to TRBJ1-3, with 8 bases identical to TRBD1. Germline values: CDR1 PRHDT, CDR2 FYEKMQ (reference sequence). V lost 5 bases, J lost 1 base, and 10 bases stayed unmatched. This CDR3 has 17 residues. The CDR3, as DNA: TGTGCCAGCAGCATATGGGGACAGGCCCTTTCTGGAAACACCATATATTTT. It codes for CASSIWGQALSGNTIYF.

The chain uses TRBV19 and TRBJ1-5; no clear D gene. Germline CDR1 LNHDA, CDR2 SQIVND (reference sequence). This CDR3 region has 17 residues. The V gene lost 8 bases and the J gene lost 5 bases, with 25 bases spanning the gap. CDR3 residues: CASLLTGRLGYHQPQHF. The CDR3 DNA sequence: TGTGCCAGTTTACTAACCGGGAGGCTGGGCTACCATCAGCCCCAGCATTTT.

The chain employs TRBV30 and TRBJ2-3; D remains ambiguous. V gave up 2 bases and J gave up 1 base, with 10 bases separating them. The CDR3 runs 14 residues. From germline, CDR1 is GTSNPN and CDR2 SVGIG (reference sequence). This CDR3 reads CAWSFGSGTDTQYF. The DNA of the CDR3 is TGTGCCTGGAGTTTTGGTTCAGGCACAGATACGCAGTATTTT.

V usage is TRBV11-1 and J usage is TRBJ1-6; D is unresolved. CDR1 is SGHAT, CDR2 FQDESV, per germline (reference sequence). With 1 base removed from V and 6 bases from J, the gap between germline ends came to 10 bases. This CDR3 contains 15 residues. The CDR3 protein is CASSLDSGTNSPLHF. CDR3 DNA: TGTGCCAGCAGCTTAGACTCGGGAACTAATTCACCCCTCCACTTT.

The count of this clone is one. The V and J genes are TRBV11-2 and TRBJ2-5, with 10 bases that match TRBD1. This CDR3 contains 14 residues. The germline V gene encodes CDR1 SGHAT and CDR2 FQNNGV. Trimming removed 7 bases from V and 4 bases from J; junction bases left unmatched: 6. In DNA form, the CDR3 reads TGTGCCAGCACCTCTAGGACAGGGGGAGAGACCCAGTACTTC. Amino acids: CASTSRTGGETQYF. The complete variable domain, with remaining parts taken from reference TRBV11-2 and TRBJ2-5, reads EAGVAQSPRYKIIEKRQSVAFWCNPISGHATLYWYQQILGQGPKLLIQFQNNGVVDDSQLPKDRFSAERLKGVDSTLKIQPAKLEDSAVYLCASTSRTGGETQYFGPGTRLLVL.

The chain's CDR3 is CASSLGGVGNTIYF. The CDR3 nucleotides read TGTGCCAGCTCCCTCGGCGGGGTTGGAAACACCATATATTTT. The chain links TRBV18 to TRBJ1-3; no definite D call. The CDR3 has 14 amino acids. Per germline, CDR1 KGHSH and CDR2 LQKENI. Trimming pared 6 bases from V and 3 bases from J, leaving 12 bases between.

This clone was picked up one time. CDR3 in DNA: TGTGCCAGCAGTTGGCGACTAGCAGGGGAGCAGTACTTC. Its translation: CASSWRLAGEQYF. This chain links TRBV6-2 or TRBV6-3 with TRBJ2-7, with 7 bases identical to TRBD2. This CDR3 comprises 13 residues. Germline assignment: CDR1 MNHEY and CDR2 SVGEGT. The trim removed 4 bases at V and 7 bases at J, leaving 7 bases unmatched.

The chain carries TRBV5-1 and TRBJ1-6; unclear D gene. V dropped 6 bases and J dropped 9 bases, with 19 bases sitting between them. This CDR3 has 15 amino acids. CDR1 and CDR2 (germline): SGHRS, YFSETQ. The CDR3 spells CASTSLSFSSSPLHF. The CDR3 bases are TGCGCCAGCACCTCCCTGTCTTTCTCTAGTTCACCCCTCCACTTT.

For the CDR3, the DNA is TGTGCCAGCAGTAACAGGGTCTCCTACGAGCAGTACTTC. Translation gives CASSNRVSYEQYF. The chain recombines TRBV5-6 with TRBJ2-7, with D tentatively TRBD1 (6 bases). CDR1 and CDR2 (germline): SGHDT, YYEEEE. The V end lost 5 bases, the J end lost 0 bases, and 9 bases lay between the germline ends. The CDR3 covers 13 residues.

This clone has ten or more counts. The chain employs TRBV5-8 and TRBJ2-2; 12 bases match TRBD1. The V gene end was trimmed by 4 bases and the J gene end by 4 bases; junction bases not matched to a gene: 8. The CDR3 consists of 17 residues. Germline assignment: CDR1 SGHTS and CDR2 YDEGEE. The CDR3, as DNA: TGTGCCAGCAGCGCCTCCGGGACAGGGGGCCCCACCGGGGAGCTGTTTTTT. This codes for CASSASGTGGPTGELFF.

Written as DNA, the CDR3 is TGTGCCAGTTTCAGGGCTGTTGGGAATGAGCAGTTCTTC. Amino acids: CASFRAVGNEQFF. The chain carries TRBV2 and TRBJ2-1, with a weak D call TRBD1 (5 bases). Germline V gives CDR1 SNHLY, CDR2 FYNNEI. The V and J ends lost 9 bases and 7 bases respectively, with 16 bases between them. The CDR3 length is 13 residues.

The V gene is TRBV9, the J gene TRBJ2-3; 9 bases agree with TRBD2. V was clipped by 0 bases and J by 4 bases; unmatched bases: 6. Germline CDR1 reads SGDLS; CDR2 reads YYNGEE. There are 16 residues in the CDR3. As DNA, the CDR3 is TGTGCCAGCAGCGTAGAAGGCGGGGGGGCCGCAGATACGCAGTATTTT. It translates to CASSVEGGGAADTQYF.

This sequence joins TRBV18 and TRBJ1-1; 9 bases match TRBD1. This CDR3 region has 16 residues. V dropped 1 base and J dropped 2; count of bases not matched to a gene: 5. Looked up from germline, CDR1 is KGHSH and CDR2 is LQKENI. The CDR3 sequence: CASSPRQGQGNTEAFF. The CDR3 DNA reads as TGTGCCAGCTCACCACGGCAGGGACAGGGAAACACTGAAGCTTTCTTT.

This clone was detected once. The V gene is TRBV28, the J gene TRBJ1-5, with unresolved D. The germline V gene has CDR1 MDHEN and CDR2 SYDVKM. Trimming removed 5 bases at V and 9 bases at J, with 11 bases between. The CDR3 spans 12 residues. The CDR3 DNA reads TGTGCCAGCAGTATGATACGGGGGCCCCAGCATTTT. Its translation is CASSMIRGPQHF.

This clone was counted only a few times. The sample carries other DNA sequences with the same CDR3. This chain links TRBV3-1 (or the pseudogene TRBV3-2) with TRBJ1-1; D is possibly TRBD1 (5 bases). Trimming removed 4 bases at V and 0 bases at J, with 9 bases between. Germline loops: CDR1 LGHDT, CDR2 YNNKEL (reference sequence). The CDR3 covers 14 residues. The CDR3 DNA sequence: TGTGCCAGCAGCCCACCGACAGTGAACACTGAAGCTTTCTTT. It codes for CASSPPTVNTEAFF.

In this sample, this clone turned up once. The chain couples TRBV10-3 to TRBJ2-2, with D perhaps TRBD1 (6 bases). Trimming took 2 bases from V and 7 from J, leaving 14 bases between them. Germline-derived CDR1 and CDR2 are ENHRY and SYGVKD. This CDR3 spans 15 amino acids. This CDR3 is CAISEGSGASGELFF. As DNA, the CDR3 is TGTGCCATCAGTGAGGGGTCAGGGGCCAGCGGGGAGCTGTTTTTT.

CDR3 in DNA: TGTGCCAGAAGGCATCCGGGACACTTTAACTATGGCTACACCTTC. It encodes CARRHPGHFNYGYTF. V is TRBV5-3 and J is TRBJ1-2, with D possibly TRBD1 on 6 matching bases. TRBV5-3 has ORF status, its function being uncertain. This CDR3 spans 15 amino acids. Trimming took off 5 bases at V and 1 base at J, with 15 bases between the two ends.